This TCR beta chain stems from a study of T cells in tuberculosis. Cells were sorted from thawed PBMC rested overnight and stained with GMM-loaded CD1B tetramer, viability dye and anti-CD3. CD1B tetramers were loaded with Rhodococcus equi-derived C32 glucose monomycolate. From each donor, around 100,000 tetramer-negative cells were sorted. The V gene end was trimmed by 3 bases and the J gene end by 1 base; junction bases not matched to a gene: 3. This CDR3 has 16 residues. From germline, CDR1 is SNHLY and CDR2 FYNNEI. No alpha-beta pairing information exists for these sequences. Sequencing was performed with immunoSEQ multiplex PCR; in TCRdb, only in-frame clones are kept and a portion is missing. The sample gives roughly 60,000 clones, 80% to 85% of which show up once; about 13% is in the top ten.

This chain uses TRBV2 with TRBJ2-2; 9 bases map to TRBD2. What was sequenced was CD1b-GMM tetramer-negative cells sorted from PBMCs. The source is an adult woman with latent tuberculosis. The chain's CDR3 is CASSELAGKNTGELFF. CDR3 DNA sequence: TGTGCCAGCAGTGAGCTAGCGGGGAAGAACACCGGGGAGCTGTTTTTT.